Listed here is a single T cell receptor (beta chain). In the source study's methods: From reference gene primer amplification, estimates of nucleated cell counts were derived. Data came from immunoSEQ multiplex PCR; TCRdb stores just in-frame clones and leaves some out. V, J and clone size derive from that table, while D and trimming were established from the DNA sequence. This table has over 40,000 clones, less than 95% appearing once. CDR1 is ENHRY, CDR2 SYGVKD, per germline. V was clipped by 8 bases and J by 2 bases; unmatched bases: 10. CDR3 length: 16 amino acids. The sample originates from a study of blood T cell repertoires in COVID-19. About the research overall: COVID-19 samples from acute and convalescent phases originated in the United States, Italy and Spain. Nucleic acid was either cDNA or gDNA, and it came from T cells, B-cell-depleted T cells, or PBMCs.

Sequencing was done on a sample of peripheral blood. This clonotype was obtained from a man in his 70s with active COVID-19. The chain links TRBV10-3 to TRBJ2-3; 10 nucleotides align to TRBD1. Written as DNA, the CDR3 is TGTGCCATCGGGTCCGGGACAGGGGCCTCCACAGATACGCAGTATTTT. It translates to CAIGSGTGASTDTQYF.